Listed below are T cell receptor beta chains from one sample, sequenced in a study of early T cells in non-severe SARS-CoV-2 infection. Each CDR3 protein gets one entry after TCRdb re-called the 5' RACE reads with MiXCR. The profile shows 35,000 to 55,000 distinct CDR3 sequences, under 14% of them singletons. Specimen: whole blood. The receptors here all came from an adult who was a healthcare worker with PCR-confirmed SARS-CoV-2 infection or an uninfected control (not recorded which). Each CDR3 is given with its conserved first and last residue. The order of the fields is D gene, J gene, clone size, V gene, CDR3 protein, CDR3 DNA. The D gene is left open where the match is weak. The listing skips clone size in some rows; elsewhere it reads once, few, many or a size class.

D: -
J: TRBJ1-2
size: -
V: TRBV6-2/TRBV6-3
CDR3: CASSIDSLYYGYTF
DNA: TGTGCCAGCAGCATCGACAGCCTCTACTATGGCTACACCTTC

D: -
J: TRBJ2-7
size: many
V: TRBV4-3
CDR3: CASSQDNRGGYEQYF
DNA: TGCGCCAGCAGCCAAGATAACAGGGGGGGATATGAGCAGTACTTC

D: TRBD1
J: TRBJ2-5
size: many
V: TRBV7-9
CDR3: CASSFRGSQETQYF
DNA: TGTGCCAGCAGCTTCAGGGGGAGCCAAGAGACCCAGTACTTC

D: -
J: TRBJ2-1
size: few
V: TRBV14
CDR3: CASSLNHGSLYEQFF
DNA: TGTGCCAGCAGCCTAAACCACGGGAGTCTCTATGAGCAGTTCTTC

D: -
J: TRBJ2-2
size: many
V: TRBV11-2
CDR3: CASSLVGGSRGVMGAGELFF
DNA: TGTGCCAGCAGCTTAGTAGGAGGCTCCCGGGGAGTGATGGGGGCCGGGGAGCTGTTTTTT

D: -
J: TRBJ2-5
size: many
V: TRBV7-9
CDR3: CASSPGRERQETQYF
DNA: TGTGCCAGCAGCCCGGGCCGGGAAAGACAAGAGACCCAGTACTTC

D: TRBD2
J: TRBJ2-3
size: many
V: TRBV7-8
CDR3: CASSLSGGAPDTQYF
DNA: TGTGCCAGCAGCCTGAGCGGGGGGGCTCCGGATACGCAGTATTTT

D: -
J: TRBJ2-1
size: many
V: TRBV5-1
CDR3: CASSIGLSPGNEQFF
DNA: TGCGCCAGCAGCATAGGACTCAGTCCCGGCAATGAGCAGTTCTTC

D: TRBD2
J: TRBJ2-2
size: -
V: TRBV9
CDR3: CASSTGLAGLGTGELFF
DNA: TGTGCCAGCAGCACGGGACTAGCGGGATTAGGGACCGGGGAGCTGTTTTTT

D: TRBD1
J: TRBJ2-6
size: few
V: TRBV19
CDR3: CASIKRTGALQISGANVLTF
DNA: TGTGCCAGTATAAAGAGGACAGGGGCCTTGCAGATATCTGGGGCCAACGTCCTGACTTTC

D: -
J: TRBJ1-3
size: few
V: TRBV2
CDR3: CASSRLGNTIYF
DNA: TGTGCCAGCAGTAGGTTAGGAAACACCATATATTTT

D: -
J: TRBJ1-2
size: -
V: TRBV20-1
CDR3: CSARDRAGTLYGYTF
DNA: TGCAGTGCTAGAGATCGTGCAGGAACCCTTTATGGCTACACCTTC

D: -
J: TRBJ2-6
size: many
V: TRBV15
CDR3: CATSKGQVSSGANVLTF
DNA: TGTGCCACCAGCAAGGGGCAGGTCTCCTCTGGGGCCAACGTCCTGACTTTC

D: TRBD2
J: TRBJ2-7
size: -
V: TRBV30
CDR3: CAWTAGGMNEKYF
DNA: TGTGCCTGGACGGCGGGAGGGATGAACGAGAAGTACTTC

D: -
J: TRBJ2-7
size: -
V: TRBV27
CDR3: CASSVSGGYEQYF
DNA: TGTGCCAGCAGCGTATCAGGAGGCTACGAGCAGTACTTC

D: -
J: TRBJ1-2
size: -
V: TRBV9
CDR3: CASSGARRGSYGYTF
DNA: TGTGCCAGCAGCGGTGCGAGACGGGGGTCCTATGGCTACACCTTC

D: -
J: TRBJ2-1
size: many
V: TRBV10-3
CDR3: CAISQGKHEQFF
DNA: TGTGCCATCAGTCAAGGGAAGCATGAGCAGTTCTTC

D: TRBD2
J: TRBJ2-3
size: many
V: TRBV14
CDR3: CASSPLAGGGTDTQYF
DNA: TGTGCCAGCAGCCCTTTAGCGGGGGGTGGCACAGATACGCAGTATTTT

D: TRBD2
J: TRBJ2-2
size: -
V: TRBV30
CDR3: CAWGRREGNTGELFF
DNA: TGTGCCTGGGGAAGGCGGGAGGGGAACACCGGGGAGCTGTTTTTT

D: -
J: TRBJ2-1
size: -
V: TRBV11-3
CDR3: CASSGASSYNEQFF
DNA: TGTGCCAGCAGCGGAGCTAGCTCCTACAATGAGCAGTTCTTC

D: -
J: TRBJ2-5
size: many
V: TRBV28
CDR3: CASSLDGAMETQYF
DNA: TGTGCCAGCAGTTTGGACGGTGCCATGGAGACCCAGTACTTC

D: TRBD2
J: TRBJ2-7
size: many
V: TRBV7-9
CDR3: CASSYSGGQEQYF
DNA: TGTGCCAGCAGCTATTCGGGAGGGCAAGAGCAGTACTTC

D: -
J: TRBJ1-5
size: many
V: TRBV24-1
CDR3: CATSQGYQPQHF
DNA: TGTGCCACCAGCCAGGGGTATCAGCCCCAGCATTTT

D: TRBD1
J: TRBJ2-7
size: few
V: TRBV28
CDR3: CASSTGQGGVYEQYF
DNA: TGTGCCAGCAGTACCGGACAGGGGGGCGTTTACGAGCAGTACTTC

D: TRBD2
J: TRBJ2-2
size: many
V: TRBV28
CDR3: CASSWGLAGGAGELFF
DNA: TGTGCCAGCAGTTGGGGACTAGCGGGAGGCGCCGGGGAGCTGTTTTTT

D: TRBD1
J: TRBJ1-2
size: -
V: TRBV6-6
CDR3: CASTKGQALNLNYGYTF
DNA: TGTGCCAGCACTAAGGGACAGGCACTAAACCTCAACTATGGCTACACCTTC